This is a list of T cell receptor beta chains from one sample in a study of radiotherapy plus CTLA-4 blockade in lung cancer. Generated by immunoSEQ multiplex PCR, the TCRdb table keeps only in-frame clones and is missing some. The table includes about 53,000 clones, 70% to 90% detected once. The specimen comprised peripheral blood, sampled from a patient treated with radiotherapy plus ipilimumab. These receptors were obtained from a human donor with non-small cell lung cancer whose response to radiotherapy plus ipilimumab could not be evaluated. Each CDR3 is given without its conserved first and last residue. The order of the fields is J gene, V gene, CDR3 protein.

TRBJ1-1 | TRBV19 | ASSIGVTEAF
TRBJ2-2 | TRBV6-1 | ASWRGAGELF
TRBJ2-2 | TRBV5-4 | ASSLPSGAGELF
TRBJ2-2 | TRBV4-2 | ASSQDKSYNTGELF
TRBJ1-5 | TRBV7-8 | ASSLVGGAQIKQPQH
TRBJ1-1 | TRBV4-1 | ASSQDQGGLGLDTEAF
TRBJ1-4 | TRBV23-1 | ASSPEREDRDEKLF
TRBJ1-5 | TRBV28 | ASSFGWWQGGNQPQH
- | TRBV28 | ASAPLGSSYEQY
TRBJ2-7 | TRBV6-5 | ASSYLWGGSYEQY
TRBJ2-7 | TRBV27 | ASSDSGITYEQY
TRBJ1-2 | TRBV30 | AWSVQGAGYT
TRBJ2-7 | TRBV4-3 | ASSQDGDRRNEQY
TRBJ1-2 | TRBV11-2 | ASSLGVGQYYGYT
TRBJ2-7 | TRBV18 | ASSETVAHEQY
TRBJ2-3 | TRBV2 | ASSGIWGTDTQY
TRBJ2-1 | TRBV4-3 | ASSRGLANRYNEQF
TRBJ2-3 | TRBV11-2 | ASSLRTSGLLDTQY
TRBJ2-5 | TRBV5-4 | ASSLEPGRRETQY
TRBJ2-7 | TRBV5-5 | ASSSEPNYSYEQY
TRBJ1-3 | TRBV9 | ASSVGLRGAPGNTIY
TRBJ2-1 | TRBV2 | ASTRGGLAGPLRRNEQF
TRBJ2-1 | TRBV7-2 | ASSLTIFGQKQF
TRBJ2-7 | TRBV7-2 | ASSLRREAYEQY
TRBJ2-1 | TRBV19 | ASSPTILAGAYNEQF
TRBJ2-3 | TRBV7-2 | ASSLVPAGGTDTQY
TRBJ2-1 | TRBV5-8 | ASSLGTSGRDEQF